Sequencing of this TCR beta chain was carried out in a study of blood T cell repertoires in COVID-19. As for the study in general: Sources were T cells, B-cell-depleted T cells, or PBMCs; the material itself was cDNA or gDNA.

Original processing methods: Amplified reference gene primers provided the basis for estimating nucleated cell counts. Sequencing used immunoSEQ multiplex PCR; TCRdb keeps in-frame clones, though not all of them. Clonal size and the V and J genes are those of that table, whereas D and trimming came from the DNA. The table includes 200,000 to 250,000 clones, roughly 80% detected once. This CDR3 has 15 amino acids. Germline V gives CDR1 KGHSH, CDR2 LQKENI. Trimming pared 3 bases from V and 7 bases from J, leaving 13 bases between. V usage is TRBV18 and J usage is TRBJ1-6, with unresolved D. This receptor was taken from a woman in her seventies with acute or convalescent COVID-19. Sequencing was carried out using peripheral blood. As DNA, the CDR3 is TGTGCCAGCTCACCTTTACCGGGTGGGAATTCACCCCTCCACTTT. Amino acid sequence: CASSPLPGGNSPLHF.